Included here is one T cell receptor beta chain sequence, with context. Treatment described: roughly 19 received Ad26.COV2.S at low or high dose, single or two shots; about 5 received placebo; per-sample allocation not given. At day 63 after the first vaccine or placebo injection, samples were drawn. Assay used: immunoSEQ multiplex PCR; TCRdb lists only in-frame clones, some missing. The sample includes about 680,000 clones, roughly 90% of them seen just once. With 2 bases removed from V and 6 bases from J, the gap between germline ends came to 13 bases. CDR3 size: 14 residues. CDR1 and CDR2 from the germline V gene are MGHDK and SYGVNS. These data belong to a study of Ad26.COV2.S vaccination and SARS-CoV-2 variants.

Sequences were derived from peripheral blood, sampled in a trial of Ad26.COV2.S vaccine versus placebo. The chain employs TRBV25-1 and TRBJ1-2; the D is unclear. This clonotype was obtained from a person aged 18-65 years who received the Ad26.COV2.S COVID-19 vaccine or a placebo. The CDR3: CASSEVGRFDGYTF. DNA for the CDR3: TGTGCCAGCAGTGAAGTAGGTCGATTCGATGGCTACACCTTC.